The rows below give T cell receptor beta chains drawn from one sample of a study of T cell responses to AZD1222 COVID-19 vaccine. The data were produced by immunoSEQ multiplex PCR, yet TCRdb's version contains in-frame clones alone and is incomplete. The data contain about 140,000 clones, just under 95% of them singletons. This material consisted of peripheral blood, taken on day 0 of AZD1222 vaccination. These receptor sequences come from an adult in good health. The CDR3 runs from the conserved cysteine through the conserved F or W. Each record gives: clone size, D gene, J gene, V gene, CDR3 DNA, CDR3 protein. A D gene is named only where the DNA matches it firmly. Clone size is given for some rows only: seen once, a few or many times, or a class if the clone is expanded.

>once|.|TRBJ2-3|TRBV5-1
TGCGCCAGCAGCTTGGGCCAGACAAGCACAGATACGCAGTATTTT
CASSLGQTSTDTQYF
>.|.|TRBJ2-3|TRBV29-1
TGCAGCGTTGCGGCAGGGAAGAACACAGATACGCAGTATTTT
CSVAAGKNTDTQYF
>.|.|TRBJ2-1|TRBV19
TGTGCCAGTAGTATAGGGGTAAGTTGGGACACCTCCTACAATGAGCAGTTCTTC
CASSIGVSWDTSYNEQFF
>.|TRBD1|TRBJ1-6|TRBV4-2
TGTGCCAGCAGCCAAGAGGGCATCAGGGGGCGATCCTATAATTCACCCCTCCACTTT
CASSQEGIRGRSYNSPLHF
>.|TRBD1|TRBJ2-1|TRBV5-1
TGCGCCAGCAGCGGAGGGACAGGCCTAGGTAGCGATGAGCAGTTCTTC
CASSGGTGLGSDEQFF
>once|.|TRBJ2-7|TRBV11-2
TGTGCCAGCAGCTTAGGCGGGGGCACCTACGAGCAGTACTTC
CASSLGGGTYEQYF
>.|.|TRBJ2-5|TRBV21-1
TGTGCCAGCAGTGGCGGGAGGGGTACGGGGGAGACCCAGTACTTC
CASSGGRGTGETQYF
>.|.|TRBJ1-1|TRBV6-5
TGTGCCAGCAGTTCCAGGGGAGGGAACACTGAAGCTTTCTTT
CASSSRGGNTEAFF
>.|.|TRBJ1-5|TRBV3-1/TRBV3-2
TGTGCCAGCAGCCAAGGGCGGGGGGCGCTGGGCAATCAGCCCCAGCATTTT
CASSQGRGALGNQPQHF
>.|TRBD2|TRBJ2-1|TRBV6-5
TGTGCCAGCAGCGGGACTAGCGGGAGGGCCGGTGAGCAGTTCTTC
CASSGTSGRAGEQFF
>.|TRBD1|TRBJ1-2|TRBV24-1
TGTGCCACCAGTGACCCCGGGACAGGGGGAGATACCCGCTACACCTTC
CATSDPGTGGDTRYTF
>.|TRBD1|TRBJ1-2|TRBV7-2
TGTGCCAGCAGCTCGGGACAGGGGCCAGGATTTGGCTACACCTTC
CASSSGQGPGFGYTF
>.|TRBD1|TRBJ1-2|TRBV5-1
TGCGCCAGCAGCTCCCCGGGACAGAGCTATGGCTACACCTTC
CASSSPGQSYGYTF
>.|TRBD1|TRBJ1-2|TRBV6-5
TGTGCCAGCAGTCCCCGGACAGGGGTTCGGTATGGCTACACCTTC
CASSPRTGVRYGYTF
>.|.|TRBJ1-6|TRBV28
TGTGCCAGCAGGGAGGTTGATTCACCCCTCCACTTT
CASREVDSPLHF
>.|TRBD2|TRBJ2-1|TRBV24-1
TGTGCCACCAGTGCCGGGGGTCTAGCGGGGGCTGGTGAGCAGTTCTTC
CATSAGGLAGAGEQFF
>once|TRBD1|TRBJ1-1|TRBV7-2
TGTGCCAGCAGCTTAGGACAGGGAAACACTGAAGCTTTCTTT
CASSLGQGNTEAFF
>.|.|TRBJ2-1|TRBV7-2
TGTGCCAGCAGCTTAGTTCGGGTTCGGGGTGGGGAGTTCTTC
CASSLVRVRGGEFF
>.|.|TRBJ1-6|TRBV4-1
TGCGCCAGCAGACCGACGGCAGCCTTCTATAATTCACCCCTCCACTTT
CASRPTAAFYNSPLHF
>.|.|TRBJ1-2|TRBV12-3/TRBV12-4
TGTGCCAGCTGGCCCTGGGGGATGGGGGGCTACACCTTC
CASWPWGMGGYTF
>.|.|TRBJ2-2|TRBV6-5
TGTGCCAGCAGTTACTCGGTAGCAGGGCGGGGCGGGGAGCTGTTTTTT
CASSYSVAGRGGELFF
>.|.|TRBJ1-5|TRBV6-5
TGTGCCAGCAGCCAGGGAGGGGCCACTCAGCCCCAGCATTTT
CASSQGGATQPQHF
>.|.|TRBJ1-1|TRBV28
TGTGCCAGCAGAGATAACACTGAAGCTTTCTTT
CASRDNTEAFF
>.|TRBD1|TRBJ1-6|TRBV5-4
TGTGCCAGCAGCCATTCCGGGACAGTTAATTCACCCCTCCACTTT
CASSHSGTVNSPLHF
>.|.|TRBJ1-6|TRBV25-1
TGTGCCAGCCGGAATCCGGGAGCCCTTAATTCACCCCTCCACTTT
CASRNPGALNSPLHF
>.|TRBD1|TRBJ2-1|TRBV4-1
TGCGCCAGCAGCCAAACAGGGGCTGAGCAGTTCTTC
CASSQTGAEQFF
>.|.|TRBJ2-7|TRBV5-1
TGCGCCAGCAGCCCGCGGTGGCCGAGGACCTACGAGCAGTACTTC
CASSPRWPRTYEQYF
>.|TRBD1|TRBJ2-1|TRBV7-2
TGTGCCAGCAGCTTCCGCGCAGGGACAGGGAAAAATGAGCAGTTCTTC
CASSFRAGTGKNEQFF
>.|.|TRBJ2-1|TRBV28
TGTGCCAGCGCGATGGGGATTAGGAATGAGCAGTTCTTC
CASAMGIRNEQFF
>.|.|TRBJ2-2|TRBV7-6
TGTGCCAGCAGCTCACCCGGGACGAAAGACACCGGGGAGCTGTTTTTT
CASSSPGTKDTGELFF
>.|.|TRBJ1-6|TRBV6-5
TGTGCCAGCAGCCAAGGGGTTTCACCCCTCCACTTT
CASSQGVSPLHF
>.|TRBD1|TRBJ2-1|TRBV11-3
TGTGCCAGCAGCTTAGCCTACAGGTCGACAGGGGGTTATGAGCAGTTCTTC
CASSLAYRSTGGYEQFF
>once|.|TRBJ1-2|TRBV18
TGTGCCAGCTCACCTGTATCCCGTGGCTACACCTTC
CASSPVSRGYTF
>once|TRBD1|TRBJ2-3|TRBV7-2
TGTGCCAGCAGCTCCCGAAGGACAGGGACAGATACGCAGTATTTT
CASSSRRTGTDTQYF
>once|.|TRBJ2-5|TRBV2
TGTGCCAGCAGTCCTGGAGAGACCCAGTACTTC
CASSPGETQYF
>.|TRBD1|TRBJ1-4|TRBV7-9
TGTGCCAGCAGCTTAGTTTCGAGAAGACAGGGGGAATATCGAGCAAAACTGTTTTTT
CASSLVSRRQGEYRAKLFF
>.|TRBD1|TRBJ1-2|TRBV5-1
TGCGCCAGCAGCTACGACCCCCGGACAGGGGATAACTATGGCTACACCTTC
CASSYDPRTGDNYGYTF
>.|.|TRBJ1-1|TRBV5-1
TGCGCCAGCAGCTTGGACACTTGGAACACTGAAGCTTTCTTT
CASSLDTWNTEAFF
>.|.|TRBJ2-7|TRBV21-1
TGTGCCAGCAACCCATTTCGGGACACCCGGAGCTCCTACGAGCAGTACTTC
CASNPFRDTRSSYEQYF
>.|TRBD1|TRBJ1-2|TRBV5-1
TGCGCCAGCAGCGAACCGAAAGGGACAGGCTATGGCTACACCTTC
CASSEPKGTGYGYTF
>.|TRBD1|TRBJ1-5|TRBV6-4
TGTGCCAGCAGTGAACAGGGGGCAGGACAGCCCCAGCATTTT
CASSEQGAGQPQHF
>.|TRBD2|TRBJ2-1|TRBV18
TGTGCCAGCTCACCACTAGCGGGCGGTCCCAATGAGCAGTTCTTC
CASSPLAGGPNEQFF
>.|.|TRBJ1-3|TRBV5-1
TGCGCCAGCAGGTCGATCGCCCCCGGGAGCTCTGGAAACACCATATATTTT
CASRSIAPGSSGNTIYF
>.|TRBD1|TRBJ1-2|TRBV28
TGTGCCAGCAGTTTATTTTTGGGACAGGGGGACTATGGCTACACCTTC
CASSLFLGQGDYGYTF
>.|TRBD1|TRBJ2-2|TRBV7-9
TGTGCCAGCAGCTTCTTAACAGGGGGCCTGAACACCGGGGAGCTGTTTTTT
CASSFLTGGLNTGELFF
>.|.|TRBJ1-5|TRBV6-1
TGTGCCAGCAGTGAAGCTCCGACCGGTCCTCAGCCCCAGCATTTT
CASSEAPTGPQPQHF
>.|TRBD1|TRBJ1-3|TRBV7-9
TGTGCCAGCAGCCCAGGGGGCGCCTCTGGAAACACCATATATTTT
CASSPGGASGNTIYF
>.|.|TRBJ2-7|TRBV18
TGTGCCAGCTCACCCACAACCGGGAGCTCCTACGAGCAGTACTTC
CASSPTTGSSYEQYF
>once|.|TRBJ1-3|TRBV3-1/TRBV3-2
TGTGCCAGCAGCTCCCGGGCCCTCTCTGGAAACACCATATATTTT
CASSSRALSGNTIYF
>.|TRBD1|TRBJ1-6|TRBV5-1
TGCGCCAGCAGCTTGGAGGGACAGGGGACGTTATCCTATAATTCACCCCTCCACTTT
CASSLEGQGTLSYNSPLHF